These 15 T cell receptor beta chains came from one sample sequenced in a study of cytomegalovirus exposure and HLA in healthy donors. Researchers ran the PCR with 60 Vbeta and 13 Jbeta primers. Only in-frame clones appear in the TCRdb table, and some are missing; sequencing was by immunoSEQ multiplex PCR. The repertoire consists of 110,000 to 150,000 clones, with around 79% occurring once and the leading ten covering around 3%. Sequenced: PBMCs. The receptors here all came from a female donor in good health and CMV-seronegative.

V usage is TRBV4-1 and J usage is TRBJ2-1; 9 nucleotides align to TRBD1. From germline, CDR1 is MGHRA and CDR2 YSYEKL. The CDR3 totals 15 residues. The trim removed 0 bases at V and 7 bases at J, leaving 4 bases unmatched. The CDR3 protein is CASSQEGQGGNEQFF. CDR3 DNA: TGCGCCAGCAGCCAAGAGGGACAGGGAGGTAATGAGCAGTTCTTC.

The rearrangement links TRBV5-1 to TRBJ1-2, with D tentatively TRBD1 (6 bases). Germline values: CDR1 SGHRS, CDR2 YFSETQ. The CDR3 runs to 15 residues. Trimming took 0 bases from V and 4 from J, leaving 13 bases between them. CDR3 residues: CASSLAAGASYGYTF. As DNA, the CDR3 is TGCGCCAGCAGCTTGGCCGCGGGGGCCAGCTATGGCTACACCTTC. The entire variable domain, with the rest obtained from reference TRBV5-1 and TRBJ1-2, is as follows: KAGVTQTPRYLIKTRGQQVTLSCSPISGHRSVSWYQQTPGQGLQFLFEYFSETQRNKGNFPGRFSGRQFSNSRSEMNVSTLELGDSALYLCASSLAAGASYGYTFGSGTRLTVV.

The chain joins TRBV27 to TRBJ1-3, with 9 bases identical to TRBD1. The CDR3 sequence is 14 residues long. V lost 6 bases, J lost 0 bases, and 0 bases stayed unmatched. Looked up from germline, CDR1 is MNHEY and CDR2 is SMNVEV (reference sequence). DNA of the CDR3: TGTGCCAGCAGGACAGGGGGCTCTGGAAACACCATATATTTT. It yields the protein CASRTGGSGNTIYF.

There are a few counts of this clone. The genes are TRBV7-8 and TRBJ2-4; D ambiguous. Germline assignment: CDR1 SGHVS and CDR2 FQNEAQ. The CDR3 length is 16 residues. The ends were cut back, 2 bases at V and 0 bases at J, with 11 bases in the middle. The CDR3 sequence: CASSLSSLLAKNIQYF. DNA of the CDR3: TGTGCCAGCAGCTTATCGAGTTTGCTAGCCAAAAACATTCAGTACTTC.

CDR3 region: CASSFGRGREAFF. CDR3 nucleotide sequence: TGTGCCAGCAGCTTCGGCCGGGGGAGAGAAGCTTTCTTT. V gene TRBV5-8 combines with J gene TRBJ1-1, with TRBD1 as a possible D gene (5 bases). Trimming shortened V by 2 bases and J by 8 bases, and 13 bases separated the two germline ends. Per germline, CDR1 SGHTS and CDR2 YDEGEE. There are 13 residues in the CDR3.

With respect to this clone: The sample holds other DNA sequences that translate to the same CDR3. This chain joins TRBV28 and TRBJ1-1, with TRBD1 as a possible D gene (5 bases). This CDR3 spans 13 amino acids. V lost 3 bases and J 5 bases, leaving 10 bases between the germline ends. CDR1 is MDHEN and CDR2 is SYDVKM in the germline V gene. The CDR3 region is CASSLGGVTEAFF. CDR3 coding DNA: TGTGCCAGCAGTTTGGGGGGAGTAACTGAAGCTTTCTTT. The whole variable domain, filled in from reference TRBV28 and TRBJ1-1, reads DVKVTQSSRYLVKRTGEKVFLECVQDMDHENMFWYRQDPGLGLRLIYFSYDVKMKEKGDIPEGYSVSREKKERFSLILESASTNQTSMYLCASSLGGVTEAFFGQGTRLTVV.

This clone was counted only a few times. The gene calls are TRBV7-9 and TRBJ1-1; no firm D call. This CDR3 has 13 residues. V gave up 5 bases and J gave up 0 bases, with 7 bases separating them. Germline CDR1 is SEHNR and CDR2 is FQNEAQ (reference sequence). The CDR3 spells CASSLTLNTEAFF. CDR3 DNA: TGTGCCAGCAGCCTTACACTGAACACTGAAGCTTTCTTT.

This chain connects TRBV4-3 to TRBJ1-2; 10 bases match TRBD1. This CDR3 is 13 amino acids long. The germline gives CDR1 LGHNA, CDR2 YSLEER. Trimming cost V 4 bases and J 8 bases; bases outside gene matches: 4. The CDR3 region is CASSPGTGVGYTF. The CDR3, as DNA: TGCGCCAGCAGCCCGGGGACAGGGGTAGGCTACACCTTC.

The chain combines TRBV7-2 with TRBJ2-3; 11 bases agree with TRBD2. Losses at the gene ends were 3 bases for V and 7 bases for J; bases not matched to a gene: 9. There are 16 residues in the CDR3. Germline V lookup: CDR1 SGHTA, CDR2 FQGNSA. Here the CDR3 reads CASSFSGRAGGYTQYF. For the CDR3, the DNA is TGTGCCAGCAGCTTTAGCGGGAGGGCCGGCGGCTATACGCAGTATTTT.

The chain is built from TRBV7-6 and TRBJ1-1, with D possibly TRBD1 on 5 matching bases. The CDR3 has 14 amino acids. Germline lookup yields CDR1 SGHVS and CDR2 FNYEAQ. Trimming took 6 bases from V and 0 from J, leaving 11 bases between them. CDR3 sequence: CASSSDSLNTEAFF. The CDR3 DNA follows: TGTGCCAGCAGTTCTGACAGCTTGAACACTGAAGCTTTCTTT.

This clone was seen a single time. The rearrangement uses TRBV5-1 and TRBJ1-2, with D maybe TRBD1 (5 bases). The CDR3 is 12 amino acids. Deletions cut 4 bases from V and 4 bases from J, with 8 bases between. CDR1 is SGHRS and CDR2 is YFSETQ in the germline V gene. CDR3 coding DNA: TGCGCCAGCAGCACGGACATCTATGGCTACACCTTC. Protein: CASSTDIYGYTF.

This clone was counted a few times. This chain connects TRBV2 to TRBJ1-5; D remains unclear. The CDR3 length is 12 residues. Between the trimmed V and J ends, which lost 7 bases and 3 bases, there was a span of 7 bases. Germline V gene data show CDR1 as SNHLY and CDR2 as FYNNEI. The CDR3 bases are TGTGCCAGCATGAGGGACAATCAGCCCCAGCATTTT. Encoded protein: CASMRDNQPQHF.

This clone appeared a few times. CDR3 in amino acids: CASSQGLDYGYTF. The CDR3 bases are TGTGCCAGCAGCCAGGGGTTGGACTATGGCTACACCTTC. This chain connects TRBV5-5 to TRBJ1-2; D might be TRBD1 (6 bases). This CDR3 has 13 residues. Germline V CDR1 and CDR2: SGHKS, YYEKEE (reference sequence). V lost 4 bases, J lost 3 bases, and 10 bases lay in between.

The CDR3 loop reads CSVEEGGRTQYF. CDR3 coding DNA: TGCAGCGTTGAAGAGGGGGGGCGCACGCAGTATTTT. The V call is TRBV29-1, the J call TRBJ2-3, with D perhaps matching TRBD2 (7 bases). The CDR3 covers 12 residues. Trimming took off 0 bases at V and 9 bases at J, with 10 bases between the two ends. Germline-derived CDR1 and CDR2 are SQVTM and ANQGSEA.

The chain employs TRBV7-6 and TRBJ2-5; 10 bases are a match to TRBD2. The V and J ends lost 7 bases and 4 bases, in that order; junction bases with no gene match: 9. The CDR3 is 15 residues long. CDR1 and CDR2 from the germline V gene are SGHVS and FNYEAQ. The CDR3 region has the DNA TGTGCCAGCACCTCTCTAGCGGGAGAAGGAGAGACCCAGTACTTC. The encoded protein is CASTSLAGEGETQYF.